Listed here are 24 T cell receptor beta chains from one sample, sequenced in a study of blood T cell repertoires in COVID-19. The data were produced by immunoSEQ multiplex PCR, yet TCRdb's version contains in-frame clones alone and is incomplete. The sample carries some 190,000 clones, 70% to 90% recorded once. Sequenced: peripheral blood. The receptors were sampled from a man aged 55 to 69 with acute or convalescent COVID-19.

Concerning this clone: The sample has other DNA sequences that encode this CDR3 too. The chain is built from TRBV7-3 and TRBJ1-2; possible D gene TRBD1, 5 bases. The germline V and J ends were trimmed by 5 bases and 3 bases, with 10 bases remaining between them. Looked up from germline, CDR1 is SGHTA and CDR2 is FQGTGA. This CDR3 has 13 amino acids. CDR3: CASSLTGDYGYTF. DNA for the CDR3: TGTGCCAGCAGCCTTACGGGGGACTATGGCTACACCTTC.

The V call is TRBV2, the J call TRBJ2-7; 14 bases line up with TRBD2. Germline values: CDR1 SNHLY, CDR2 FYNNEI. The ends lost 7 bases at V and 7 bases at J; junction bases unmatched: 6. The CDR3 runs to 14 residues. CDR3 region: CASTGTSGSQEQYF. The CDR3, as DNA: TGTGCCAGCACCGGGACTAGCGGGAGTCAAGAGCAGTACTTC. Complete variable domain (other parts from reference TRBV2 and TRBJ2-7): EPEVTQTPSHQVTQMGQEVILRCVPISNHLYFYWYRQILGQKVEFLVSFYNNEISEKSEIFDDQFSVERPDGSNFTLKIRSTKLEDSAMYFCASTGTSGSQEQYFGPGTRLTVT.

This rearrangement joins TRBV7-2 to TRBJ2-3; weak D call: TRBD1 (6 bases). This CDR3 contains 15 residues. V lost 5 bases and J 5 bases, leaving 17 bases between the germline ends. The germline V gene has CDR1 SGHTA and CDR2 FQGNSA. The DNA for the CDR3 is TGTGCCAGCAGCCTCACAACAGGGTTGGGAGATACGCAGTATTTT. This gives the protein CASSLTTGLGDTQYF.

This chain uses TRBV7-2 with TRBJ2-7; 8 nucleotides align to TRBD1. Germline values: CDR1 SGHTA, CDR2 FQGNSA. The CDR3 extends over 16 amino acids. V was clipped by 2 bases and J by 6 bases; unmatched bases: 12. Here the CDR3 DNA reads TGTGCCAGCAGCTTAACCGGGACAGGCTTGCGGGCCGAGCAGTACTTC. Translation gives CASSLTGTGLRAEQYF.

The chain carries TRBV5-1 and TRBJ1-1; D is undetermined. Per germline, CDR1 SGHRS and CDR2 YFSETQ. V lost 0 bases to trimming and J lost 2 bases, with 8 bases between them. This CDR3 region has 14 residues. CDR3 sequence (DNA): TGCGCCAGCAGCTTGGCCGTGGGCAACACTGAAGCTTTCTTT. This sequence encodes CASSLAVGNTEAFF. The full variable domain, rest sourced from reference TRBV5-1 and TRBJ1-1, is KAGVTQTPRYLIKTRGQQVTLSCSPISGHRSVSWYQQTPGQGLQFLFEYFSETQRNKGNFPGRFSGRQFSNSRSEMNVSTLELGDSALYLCASSLAVGNTEAFFGQGTRLTVV.

This CDR3 is CASSHGTWTSGLSGANVLTF. For the CDR3, the DNA is TGTGCCAGCAGCCACGGAACTTGGACTAGCGGGCTCTCTGGGGCCAACGTCCTGACTTTC. J is TRBJ2-6 and V is TRBV3-1 (or the pseudogene TRBV3-2); 11 bases line up with TRBD2. This CDR3 has 20 residues. From germline, CDR1 is LGHDT and CDR2 YNNKEL (reference sequence). The junction had 10 bases not matched to a gene; V was cut back by 3 bases and J by 0 bases.

The chain employs TRBV27 and TRBJ2-7; D is unclear. This CDR3 comprises 11 residues. The V and J ends lost 2 bases and 5 bases respectively, with 4 bases between them. Germline V gene lookup returns CDR1 MNHEY and CDR2 SMNVEV (reference sequence). CDR3 bases: TGTGCCAGCAGTTTAGGGCACGAGCAGTACTTC. This sequence encodes CASSLGHEQYF.

The chain employs TRBV27 and TRBJ1-4; TRBD1 aligns across 9 bases. CDR3 length equals 14 residues. Looked up from germline, CDR1 is MNHEY and CDR2 is SMNVEV (reference sequence). V was clipped by 6 bases and J by 8 bases; unmatched bases: 7. The CDR3 nucleotides read TGTGCCAGCAGCCCCCAGACAGGGGGGGAAAAACTGTTTTTT. As protein: CASSPQTGGEKLFF.

The V and J genes are TRBV27 and TRBJ1-2; TRBD1 matches 9 bases. This CDR3 spans 16 amino acids. Trimming removed 8 bases from V and 1 base from J; junction bases left unmatched: 11. Per germline, CDR1 MNHEY and CDR2 SMNVEV (reference sequence). Here the CDR3 reads CASRIFWTGDNYGYTF. The CDR3 DNA sequence: TGTGCCAGCCGGATATTCTGGACAGGGGATAACTATGGCTACACCTTC.

V is TRBV6-5 and J is TRBJ2-1; 10 bases agree with TRBD1. The length of the CDR3 is 14 residues. CDR1 MNHEY and CDR2 SVGAGI come from the germline V gene. Losses at the gene ends were 6 bases for V and 6 bases for J; bases not matched to a gene: 5. CDR3 sequence (DNA): TGTGCCAGCAGCGACAGGGGGCGAGTCAATGAGCAGTTCTTC. Encoded protein: CASSDRGRVNEQFF.

Note on this clone: Other DNA sequences in this specimen translate into the identical CDR3. This chain connects TRBV4-1 to TRBJ2-7; 8 bases are a match to TRBD1. Germline values: CDR1 MGHRA, CDR2 YSYEKL. The CDR3 extends over 13 amino acids. After removal of 0 bases from V and 7 bases from J, the junction contained 2 bases not matched to a gene. The CDR3 DNA reads TGCGCCAGCAGCCAAGACAGGGGGCGGGAGCAGTACTTC. Its protein product is CASSQDRGREQYF.

V is TRBV10-3 and J is TRBJ2-1; 11 nucleotides line up with TRBD2. The V and J ends lost 4 bases and 8 bases, in that order; junction bases with no gene match: 4. The germline CDR1 and CDR2 sequences are ENHRY and SYGVKD. The CDR3 loop spans 14 amino acids. The CDR3 reads CAISVTSGSDEQFF. The CDR3 coding sequence is TGTGCCATCAGTGTCACTAGCGGGAGTGATGAGCAGTTCTTC.

CDR3 DNA sequence: TGTGCCAGCACCCCGAGACAGACCTACAATGAGCAGTTCTTC. It yields the protein CASTPRQTYNEQFF. The V call is TRBV7-9, the J call TRBJ2-1; TRBD1 might be the D (5 bases). V lost 7 bases and J lost 2, with 12 bases in between. Germline V gene data show CDR1 as SEHNR and CDR2 as FQNEAQ (reference sequence). This CDR3 contains 14 residues.

The chain has TRBV19 and TRBJ2-1; 8 nucleotides line up with TRBD2. The V segment lost 7 bases and the J segment 10 bases; nucleotides outside the gene matches: 15. The CDR3 consists of 15 residues. The germline gives CDR1 LNHDA, CDR2 SQIVND (reference sequence). Here the CDR3 DNA reads TGTGCCAGTACCCAAGGGACTAGGCCCCCAAGGGAGCAGTTCTTC. The encoded protein is CASTQGTRPPREQFF.

The V gene is TRBV21-1, the J gene TRBJ2-1; TRBD2, the table's D call, was not compared with the DNA. TRBV21-1 is classified as a pseudogene. The CDR3 consists of 15 residues. CDR3 sequence: CASSKGRYSYNEQFF. CDR3 nucleotide sequence: TGTGCCAGCAGCAAAGGGAGATACTCCTACAATGAGCAGTTCTTC.

This chain links TRBV19 with TRBJ1-1, with D unresolved. The CDR3 spans 12 residues. Trimming removed 10 bases from V and 1 base from J, with 10 bases in between. CDR1 is LNHDA and CDR2 is SQIVND in the germline V gene (reference sequence). Here the CDR3 reads CATTEGNTEAFF. The CDR3 nucleotides read TGTGCCACAACGGAGGGGAACACTGAAGCTTTCTTT.

This sequence joins TRBV7-9 and TRBJ2-1, with 10 positions matching TRBD2. The CDR3 is 15 amino acids. CDR1 and CDR2 from the germline V gene are SEHNR and FQNEAQ (reference sequence). V gave up 4 bases and J gave up 3 bases; unmatched junction bases: 3. Here the CDR3 reads CASSSGTSDYNEQFF. In DNA, the CDR3 is TGTGCCAGCAGCTCCGGGACTAGCGACTACAATGAGCAGTTCTTC.

V and J are TRBV3-1 (or the pseudogene TRBV3-2) and TRBJ2-3; 10 nucleotides align to TRBD2. Germline trimming cut 3 bases from V and 0 bases from J; bases unmatched to any gene: 9. Germline V lookup: CDR1 LGHDT, CDR2 YNNKEL (reference sequence). The CDR3 runs to 18 residues. CDR3 in amino acids: CASSQGGLAPTSTDTQYF. CDR3 DNA sequence: TGTGCCAGCAGCCAGGGGGGACTAGCGCCTACTAGCACAGATACGCAGTATTTT.

The chain uses TRBV7-9 and TRBJ1-6; D remains unclear. Trimming shortened V by 3 bases and J by 6 bases, and 3 bases separated the two germline ends. Germline loops: CDR1 SEHNR, CDR2 FQNEAQ (reference sequence). The CDR3 has 12 amino acids. This CDR3 is CASSFSNSPLHF. As DNA, the CDR3 is TGTGCCAGCAGCTTCTCTAATTCACCCCTCCACTTT. The full variable domain, with the rest looked up from reference TRBV7-9 and TRBJ1-6, is DTGVSQNPRHKITKRGQNVTFRCDPISEHNRLYWYRQTLGQGPEFLTYFQNEAQLEKSRLLSDRFSAERPKGSFSTLEIQRTEQGDSAMYLCASSFSNSPLHFGNGTRLTVT.

The V call is TRBV9, the J call TRBJ1-6, with no clear D. The ends were cut back, 4 bases at V and 11 bases at J, with 13 bases in the middle. The CDR3 extends over 13 amino acids. Germline assignment: CDR1 SGDLS and CDR2 YYNGEE. CDR3 region: CASSKTPSPPLHF. CDR3 sequence (DNA): TGTGCCAGCAGCAAGACACCGTCGCCACCCCTCCACTTT.

The rearrangement links TRBV15 to TRBJ1-4; a weak D match, TRBD1 (5 bases). Germline V CDR1 and CDR2: LNHNV, YYDKDF (reference sequence). The CDR3 extends over 14 amino acids. V lost 8 bases to trimming and J lost 5 bases, with 15 bases between them. The CDR3 loop is CATRKLQENEKLFF. For the CDR3, the DNA is TGTGCCACCCGGAAGTTACAGGAAAATGAAAAACTGTTTTTT.

The chain has TRBV9 and TRBJ1-6; maybe TRBD1 (6 bases). Germline loops: CDR1 SGDLS, CDR2 YYNGEE. V was shortened by 2 bases and J by 8 bases, with 14 bases between the two germline ends. The CDR3 runs 15 residues. CDR3 loop: CASSVTGGRDSPLHF. CDR3 nucleotide sequence: TGTGCCAGCAGCGTGACGGGGGGGCGCGATTCACCCCTCCACTTT. The variable domain in full, with the rest retrieved from reference TRBV9 and TRBJ1-6, is DSGVTQTPKHLITATGQRVTLRCSPRSGDLSVYWYQQSLDQGLQFLIQYYNGEERAKGNILERFSAQQFPDLHSELNLSSLELGDSALYFCASSVTGGRDSPLHFGNGTRLTVT.

V is TRBV6-5 and J is TRBJ1-2, with D tentatively TRBD1 (5 bases). Looked up from germline, CDR1 is MNHEY and CDR2 is SVGAGI. The CDR3 totals 13 residues. V lost 6 bases, J lost 5 bases, and 13 bases lay in between. The DNA for the CDR3 is TGTGCCAGCAGCCAGGACATTCGTTATGGCTACACCTTC. Residues: CASSQDIRYGYTF.

Concerning this clone: Other DNA sequences in this sample translate to the same CDR3. This chain connects TRBV4-2 to TRBJ2-3, with unresolved D. The CDR3 length is 16 residues. Trimming stripped 0 bases from V and 0 bases from J, with 10 bases between. The germline V gene encodes CDR1 LGHNA and CDR2 YNFKEQ. CDR3 protein: CASSQDPSLSTDTQYF. The CDR3 DNA is TGTGCCAGCAGCCAAGATCCGTCCCTCAGCACAGATACGCAGTATTTT.